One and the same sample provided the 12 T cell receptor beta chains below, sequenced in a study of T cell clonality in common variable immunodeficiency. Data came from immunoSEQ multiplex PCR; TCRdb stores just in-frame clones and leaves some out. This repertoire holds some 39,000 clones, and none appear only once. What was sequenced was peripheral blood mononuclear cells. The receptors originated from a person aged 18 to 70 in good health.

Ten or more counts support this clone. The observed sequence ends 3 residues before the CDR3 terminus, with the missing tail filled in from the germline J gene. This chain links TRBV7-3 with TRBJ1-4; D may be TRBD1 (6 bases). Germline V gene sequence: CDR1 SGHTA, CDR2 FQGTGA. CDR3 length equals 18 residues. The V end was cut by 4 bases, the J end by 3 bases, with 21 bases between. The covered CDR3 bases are TGTGCCAGCAGCTCCACCGGGACAACGCGAGTGGCTAATGAAAAA. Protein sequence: CASSSTGTTRVANEK. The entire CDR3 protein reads CASSSTGTTRVANEKLFF.

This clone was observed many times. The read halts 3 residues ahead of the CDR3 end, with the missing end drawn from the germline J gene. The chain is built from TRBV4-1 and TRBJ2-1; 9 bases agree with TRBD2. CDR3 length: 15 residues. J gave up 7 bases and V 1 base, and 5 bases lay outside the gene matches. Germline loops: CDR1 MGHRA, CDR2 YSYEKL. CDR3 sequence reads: CASSQVASGKNEQFF. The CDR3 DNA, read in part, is TGCGCCAGCAGCCAAGTCGCTAGCGGGAAAAATGAG.

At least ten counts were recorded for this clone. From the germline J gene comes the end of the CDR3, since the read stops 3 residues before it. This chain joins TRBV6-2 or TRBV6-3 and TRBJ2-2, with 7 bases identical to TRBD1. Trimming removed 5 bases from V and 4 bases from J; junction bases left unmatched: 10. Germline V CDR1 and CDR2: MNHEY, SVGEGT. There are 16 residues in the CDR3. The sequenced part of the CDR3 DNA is TGTGCCAGCAGTCCCGACAGGGTAGATTTCACCGGGGAG. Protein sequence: CASSPDRVDFTGE. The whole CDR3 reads CASSPDRVDFTGELFF.

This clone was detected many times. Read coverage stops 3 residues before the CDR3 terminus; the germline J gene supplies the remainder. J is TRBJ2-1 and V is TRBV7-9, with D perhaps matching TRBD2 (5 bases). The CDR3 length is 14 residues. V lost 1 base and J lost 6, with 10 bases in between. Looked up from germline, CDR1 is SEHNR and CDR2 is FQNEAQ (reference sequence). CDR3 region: CASSLDLRVNEQFF. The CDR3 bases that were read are TGTGCCAGCAGCTTAGACCTGAGGGTCAATGAG.

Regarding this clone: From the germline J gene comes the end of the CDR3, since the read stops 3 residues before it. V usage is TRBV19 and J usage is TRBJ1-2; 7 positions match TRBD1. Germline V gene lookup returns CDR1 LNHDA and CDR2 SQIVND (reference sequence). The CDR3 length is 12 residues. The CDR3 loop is CARTDRVNDYTF. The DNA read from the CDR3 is TGTGCCAGGACTGACAGGGTTAACGAC. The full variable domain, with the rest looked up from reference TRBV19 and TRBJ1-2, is DGGITQSPKYLFRKEGQNVTLSCEQNLNHDAMYWYRQDPGQGLRLIYYSQIVNDFQKGDIAEGYSVSREKKESFPLTVTSAQKNPTAFYLCARTDRVNDYTFGSGTRLTVV.

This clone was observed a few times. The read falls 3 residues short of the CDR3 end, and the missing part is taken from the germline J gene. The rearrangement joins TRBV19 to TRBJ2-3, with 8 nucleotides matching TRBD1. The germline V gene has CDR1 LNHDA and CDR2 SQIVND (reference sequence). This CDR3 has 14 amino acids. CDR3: CASSIHRGNQPQYF. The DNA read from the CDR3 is TGTGCCAGTAGTATCCACAGGGGGAACCAGCCG.

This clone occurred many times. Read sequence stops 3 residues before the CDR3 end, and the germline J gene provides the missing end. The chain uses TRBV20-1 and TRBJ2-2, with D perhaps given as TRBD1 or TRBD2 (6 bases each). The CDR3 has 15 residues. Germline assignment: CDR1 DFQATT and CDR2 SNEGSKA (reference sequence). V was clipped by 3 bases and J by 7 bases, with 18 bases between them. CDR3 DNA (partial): TGCAGTGCTAGGATGAGCAGGGGAGGCGGCGGGGAG. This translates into CSARMSRGGGGE. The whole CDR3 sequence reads CSARMSRGGGGELFF.

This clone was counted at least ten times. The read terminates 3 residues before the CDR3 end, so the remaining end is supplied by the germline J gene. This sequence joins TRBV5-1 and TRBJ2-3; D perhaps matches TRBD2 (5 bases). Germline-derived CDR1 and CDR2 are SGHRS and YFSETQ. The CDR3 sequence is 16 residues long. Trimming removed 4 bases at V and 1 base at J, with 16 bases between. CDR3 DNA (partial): TGCGCCAGCAGCCTTGACCGGACTGGGCGCACAGATACG. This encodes CASSLDRTGRTDT. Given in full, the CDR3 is CASSLDRTGRTDTQYF.

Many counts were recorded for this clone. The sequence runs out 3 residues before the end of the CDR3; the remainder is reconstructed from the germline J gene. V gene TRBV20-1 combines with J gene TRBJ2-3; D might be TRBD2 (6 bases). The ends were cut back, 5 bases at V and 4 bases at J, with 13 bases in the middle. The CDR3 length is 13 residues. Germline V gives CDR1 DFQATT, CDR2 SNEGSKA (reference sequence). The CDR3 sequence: CSAGRPGADTQYF. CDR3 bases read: TGCAGTGCTGGGAGACCGGGGGCAGATACG.

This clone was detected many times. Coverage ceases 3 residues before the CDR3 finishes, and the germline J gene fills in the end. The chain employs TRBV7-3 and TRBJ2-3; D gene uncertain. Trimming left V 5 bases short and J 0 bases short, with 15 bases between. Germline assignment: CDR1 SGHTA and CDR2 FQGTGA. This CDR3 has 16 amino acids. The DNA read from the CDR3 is TGTGCCAGCAGCGACAAACAGCCTTTTAGCACAGATACG. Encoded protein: CASSDKQPFSTDT. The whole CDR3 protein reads CASSDKQPFSTDTQYF.

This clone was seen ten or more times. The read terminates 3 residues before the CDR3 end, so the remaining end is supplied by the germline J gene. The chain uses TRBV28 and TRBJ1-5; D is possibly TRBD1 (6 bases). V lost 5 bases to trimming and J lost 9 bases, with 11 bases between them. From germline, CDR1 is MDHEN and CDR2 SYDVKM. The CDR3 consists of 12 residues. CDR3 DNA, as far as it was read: TGTGCCAGCAGTCCCTGGGGGCCGCCC. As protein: CASSPWGPP. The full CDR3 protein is CASSPWGPPQHF. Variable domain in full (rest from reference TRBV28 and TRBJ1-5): DVKVTQSSRYLVKRTGEKVFLECVQDMDHENMFWYRQDPGLGLRLIYFSYDVKMKEKGDIPEGYSVSREKKERFSLILESASTNQTSMYLCASSPWGPPQHFGDGTRLSIL.

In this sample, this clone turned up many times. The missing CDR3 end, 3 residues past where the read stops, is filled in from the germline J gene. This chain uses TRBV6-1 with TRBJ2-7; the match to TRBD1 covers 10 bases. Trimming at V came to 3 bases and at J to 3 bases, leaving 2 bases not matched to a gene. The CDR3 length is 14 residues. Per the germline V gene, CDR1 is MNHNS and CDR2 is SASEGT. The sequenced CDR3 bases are TGTGCCAGCAGTGAGTGGGACAGGGGCTACGAG. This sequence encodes CASSEWDRGYE. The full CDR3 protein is CASSEWDRGYEQYF.